This TCR beta chain was profiled in a study of cytomegalovirus exposure and HLA in healthy donors. These donors, healthy bone marrow donors, were studied. V was shortened by 0 bases and J by 4 bases, with 17 bases between the two germline ends. Germline V gives CDR1 SGHRS, CDR2 YFSETQ. The CDR3 covers 16 residues. Study results and limitations: Later analysis identified a missense DCLRE1C variant that was linked to TCR beta V- and J-gene trimming.

For this clone: Its antigen is unidentified.

A multiplex PCR was run with 60 Vbeta primers and 13 Jbeta primers. This table comes from immunoSEQ multiplex PCR, and its TCRdb copy is limited to in-frame clones, with some not included. This sample contains 56,000 or so clones. The V call is TRBV5-1, the J call TRBJ2-7; a possible D gene is TRBD2 (5 bases). The sequenced sample consisted of PBMCs. This TCR was sampled from a female donor in good health and CMV-seronegative. As DNA, the CDR3 is TGCGCCAGCAGCTTGGGGGCGGGCGCGGGTGAGTACGAGCAGTACTTC. Its translation is CASSLGAGAGEYEQYF.